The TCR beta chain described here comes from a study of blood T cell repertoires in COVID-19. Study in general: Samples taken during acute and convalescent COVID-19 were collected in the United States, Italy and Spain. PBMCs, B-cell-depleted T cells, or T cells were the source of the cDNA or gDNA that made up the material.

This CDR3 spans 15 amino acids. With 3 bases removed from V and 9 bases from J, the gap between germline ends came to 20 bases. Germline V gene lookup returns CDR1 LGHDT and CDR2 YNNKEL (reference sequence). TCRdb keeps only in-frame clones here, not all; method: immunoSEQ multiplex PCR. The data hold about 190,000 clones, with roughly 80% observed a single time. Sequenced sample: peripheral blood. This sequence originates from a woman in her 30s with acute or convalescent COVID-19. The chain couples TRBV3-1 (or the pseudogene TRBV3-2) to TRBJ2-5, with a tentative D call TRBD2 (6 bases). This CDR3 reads CASSHLAGPHGPQYF. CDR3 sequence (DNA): TGTGCCAGCAGCCACTTGGCGGGACCCCATGGGCCCCAGTACTTC.